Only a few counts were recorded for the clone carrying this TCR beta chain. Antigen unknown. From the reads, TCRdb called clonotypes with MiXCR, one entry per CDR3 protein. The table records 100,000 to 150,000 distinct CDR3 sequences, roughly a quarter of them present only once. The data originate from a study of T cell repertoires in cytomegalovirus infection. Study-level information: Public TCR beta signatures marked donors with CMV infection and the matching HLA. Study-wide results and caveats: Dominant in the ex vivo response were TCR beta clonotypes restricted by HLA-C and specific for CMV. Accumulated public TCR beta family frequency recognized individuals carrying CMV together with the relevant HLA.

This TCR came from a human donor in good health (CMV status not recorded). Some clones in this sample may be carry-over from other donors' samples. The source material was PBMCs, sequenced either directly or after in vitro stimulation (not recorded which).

This CDR3 reads CASSSQGVGYTF. The CDR3 DNA reads TGTGCCAGCAGTTCCCAGGGAGTAGGCTACACCTTC. The genes are TRBV12-3 or TRBV12-4 and TRBJ1-2; D may be TRBD1 (5 bases). Trimming pared 4 bases from V and 8 bases from J, leaving 11 bases between. The CDR3 sequence is 12 residues long.